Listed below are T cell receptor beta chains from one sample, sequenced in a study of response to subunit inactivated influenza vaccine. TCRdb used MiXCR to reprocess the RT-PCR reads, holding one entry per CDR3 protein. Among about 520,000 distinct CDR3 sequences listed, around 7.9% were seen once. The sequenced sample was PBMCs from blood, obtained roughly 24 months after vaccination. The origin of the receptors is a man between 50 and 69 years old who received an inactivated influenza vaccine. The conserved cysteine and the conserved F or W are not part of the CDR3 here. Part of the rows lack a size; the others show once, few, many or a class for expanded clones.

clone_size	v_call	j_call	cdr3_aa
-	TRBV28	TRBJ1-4	ASSHHDGDEKLF
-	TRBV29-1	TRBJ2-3	SASQGETDTQY
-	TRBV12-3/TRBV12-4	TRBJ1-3	ASIITKVSGYSGNTIY
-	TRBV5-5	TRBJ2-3	ASSLGDRGTDTQY
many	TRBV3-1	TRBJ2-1	ASSQGPGQF
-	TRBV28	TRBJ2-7	ASSLRGITYEQY
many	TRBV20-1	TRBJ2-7	SARVLGQGSDEQY
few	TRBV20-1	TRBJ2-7	SAPGGGYEQY
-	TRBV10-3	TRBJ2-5	AIKGERETQY
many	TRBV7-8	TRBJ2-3	ASSLSSVLTRTSTDTQY
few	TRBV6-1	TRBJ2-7	ASSEVLGTEFSYEQY
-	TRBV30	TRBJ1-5	AWSVKGGGQPQH
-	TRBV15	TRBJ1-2	ATSRENGRYT
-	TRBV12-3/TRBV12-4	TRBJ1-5	ASKQTNQPQH
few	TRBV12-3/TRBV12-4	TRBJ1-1	ASGRGVGAF
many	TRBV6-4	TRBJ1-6	ASRKGVNSPLH
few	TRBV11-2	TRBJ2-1	ASSSLRGNVDEQF
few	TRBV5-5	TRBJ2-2	ASSLEFYSGGTGELF
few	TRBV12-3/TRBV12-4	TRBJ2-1	ASSVRAGGPVEQF
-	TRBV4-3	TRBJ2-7	ASSLVVTETGVPYEQY
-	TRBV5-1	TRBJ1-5	ASSLDTNQPQH
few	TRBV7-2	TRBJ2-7	ASSLGGLAGHYEQY
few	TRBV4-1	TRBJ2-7	ASSQVGEYEQY
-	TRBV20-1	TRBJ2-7	SAIKAAGSYEQY
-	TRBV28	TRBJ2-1	ASSSSGTPPFNEQF
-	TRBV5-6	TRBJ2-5	ASSLDSKGLETQY
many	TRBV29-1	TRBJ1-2	SVDSVNYGYT
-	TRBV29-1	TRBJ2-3	SVERGGRADTQY
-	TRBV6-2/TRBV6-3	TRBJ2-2	ASNKRDTGTRNTGELF
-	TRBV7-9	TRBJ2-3	ASSHLLGRGGTDTQY
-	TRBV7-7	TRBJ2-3	ASSRTRGDTQY
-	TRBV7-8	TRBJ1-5	ASSFVGNNQPQH
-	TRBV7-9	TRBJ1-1	ASSPPIMATEAF
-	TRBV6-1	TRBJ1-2	ASRNEQGARSNGYT
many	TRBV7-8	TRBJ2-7	ASSPAGTYYEQY
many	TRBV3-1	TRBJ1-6	ASGTRDNSPLH
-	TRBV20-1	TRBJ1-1	STQKYQGGTEAF
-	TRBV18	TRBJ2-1	ASSAEQGAYNEQF
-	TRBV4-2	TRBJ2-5	ASSQGTSGVSGINLETQY
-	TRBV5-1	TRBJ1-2	ASSLDVTGAYGYT
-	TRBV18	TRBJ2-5	ASSPSGSTPETQY
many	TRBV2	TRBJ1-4	ASSVTGTRDEKLF
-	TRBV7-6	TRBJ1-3	ASSPGRGSSGNTIY
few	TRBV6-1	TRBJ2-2	ASSHPGLAGGITGELF
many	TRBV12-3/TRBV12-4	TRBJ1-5	ASSLGRGNQPQH
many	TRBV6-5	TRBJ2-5	ATRHRGETQY
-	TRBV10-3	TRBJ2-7	AIRGTSGKYEQY
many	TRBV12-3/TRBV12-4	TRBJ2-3	ASSLTGYTDTQY